The TCR beta chain described here comes from a study of CD8 T cells in ankylosing spondylitis. Germline-derived CDR1 and CDR2 are SGHDT and YYEEEE. Trimming cost V 4 bases and J 8 bases, with 15 bases left between them. This CDR3 spans 13 amino acids. A single record per CDR3 protein comes from TCRdb applying MiXCR to the 5' RACE reads. This table holds under 250,000 distinct CDR3 sequences, around 11% found once. Whole-study results and caveats: Ankylosing spondylitis blood seemed to carry a telltale TCR beta motif made of under ten highly homologous variants. The authors reported significant enrichment of disease-linked clones in matched ankylosing spondylitis synovial fluid. Disease-linked clones were CD8+ and relatively rare in peripheral blood.

With respect to this clonotype: Its antigen remains unidentified.

The chain links TRBV5-6 to TRBJ1-1; D possibly corresponds to TRBD1 (5 bases). This TCR was sampled from a male donor with ankylosing spondylitis or in good health (not recorded which). The sequencing input was blood, either unsorted or a sorted T cell fraction (not recorded which). The CDR3 coding sequence is TGTGCCAGCAGCCCCGGACACCTCTGCGAAGCTTTCTTT. It encodes CASSPGHLCEAFF.